These 25 T cell receptor beta chains came from one sample sequenced in a study of T cell repertoires in cytomegalovirus infection. TCRdb reprocessed the reads with MiXCR, giving one entry per CDR3 protein. The top ten hold roughly 1.7% of the sample, which has under 300,000 distinct CDR3 sequences, about 12% seen once. The specimen was PBMCs. The receptors were gathered from a human donor in good health (CMV status not recorded). Some clones in this sample may be carry-over from other donors' samples.

The chain couples TRBV9 to TRBJ2-2, with 7 nucleotides matching TRBD1. The CDR3 consists of 15 residues. With V trimmed by 2 bases and J by 0 bases, 1 base remained unmatched. CDR1 is SGDLS, CDR2 YYNGEE, per germline. CDR3 sequence: CASSVGQPNTGELFF. DNA of the CDR3: TGTGCCAGCAGCGTGGGACAGCCGAACACCGGGGAGCTGTTTTTT.

The J gene is TRBJ1-2, the V gene TRBV5-5; possibly TRBD1 for D (6 bases). Germline lookup yields CDR1 SGHKS and CDR2 YYEKEE (reference sequence). The CDR3 extends over 18 amino acids. V dropped 0 bases and J dropped 4 bases, with 22 bases sitting between them. This CDR3 is CASSLGGALGRRIYGYTF. CDR3 nucleotides: TGTGCCAGCAGCTTGGGGGGGGCCCTGGGACGGCGAATCTATGGCTACACCTTC.

This clonotype has a count of ten or more. The chain carries TRBV7-2 and TRBJ2-3; 11 nucleotides line up with TRBD2. Germline V gene lookup returns CDR1 SGHTA and CDR2 FQGNSA. There are 16 residues in the CDR3. The junction had 7 bases not matched to a gene; V was cut back by 3 bases and J by 5 bases. In nucleotides, the CDR3 is TGTGCCAGCAGCTTGGCTAGCGGGGGGAAGGGAGATACGCAGTATTTT. Amino acids: CASSLASGGKGDTQYF.

This clonotype was picked up a small number of times. The J gene is TRBJ1-6, the V gene TRBV7-2, with 8 bases matching TRBD1. In germline, CDR1 is SGHTA, CDR2 FQGNSA. The CDR3 length is 15 residues. V was clipped by 5 bases and J by 12 bases; unmatched bases: 12. CDR3 DNA: TGTGCCAGCAGCCTCCGGACAGGGTTAATTCGACCCCTCCACTTT. It yields the protein CASSLRTGLIRPLHF.

This clonotype was seen ten or more times. The rearrangement uses TRBV28 and TRBJ2-5, with 10 nucleotides matching TRBD2. Germline loops: CDR1 MDHEN, CDR2 SYDVKM. The ends lost 1 base at V and 7 bases at J; junction bases unmatched: 6. The CDR3 is 15 amino acids. CDR3 sequence reads: CASSLSSGGGRTQYF. Written as DNA, the CDR3 is TGTGCCAGCAGTTTATCTAGCGGGGGTGGCAGGACCCAGTACTTC.

Many counts were recorded for this clonotype. V usage is TRBV6-2 or TRBV6-3 and J usage is TRBJ2-7; no clear D gene. Germline V gives CDR1 MNHEY, CDR2 SVGEGT. The CDR3 runs 12 residues. Deletions cut 6 bases from V and 2 bases from J, with 8 bases between. CDR3 loop: CASRGSTYEQYF. The CDR3 region has the DNA TGTGCCAGCAGAGGATCAACCTACGAGCAGTACTTC.

This clonotype was recorded a few times. The chain joins TRBV30 to TRBJ2-3; D could derive from TRBD1 or TRBD2 (5 bases each). Germline V gene lookup returns CDR1 GTSNPN and CDR2 SVGIG (reference sequence). There are 15 residues in the CDR3. Trimming cost V 2 bases and J 2 bases, with 14 bases left between them. CDR3 in DNA: TGTGCCTGGAGTCCCGGGACCGCTACCACAGATACGCAGTATTTT. Translation gives CAWSPGTATTDTQYF.

This clonotype was picked up many times. The chain uses TRBV2 and TRBJ2-3; no definite D call. CDR3 length: 14 amino acids. Trimming cost V 7 bases and J 2 bases, with 13 bases left between them. Germline CDR1 SNHLY, CDR2 FYNNEI. The CDR3 nucleotides are TGTGCCAGCAAGAGAACAGACCACACAGATACGCAGTATTTT. It yields the protein CASKRTDHTDTQYF.

This clonotype has more than one count but fewer than ten. The V and J genes are TRBV20-1 and TRBJ2-1; a weak D match, TRBD2 (6 bases). Germline V gene sequence: CDR1 DFQATT, CDR2 SNEGSKA (reference sequence). V was trimmed by 1 base and J by 5 bases, leaving 9 bases between them. The CDR3 sequence is 13 residues long. This chain's CDR3 is CSARGRGDNEQFF. The CDR3 nucleotides read TGCAGTGCTAGAGGGCGGGGTGACAATGAGCAGTTCTTC.

This clonotype was detected many times. This chain connects TRBV10-3 to TRBJ2-3, with 9 bases aligning to TRBD2. This CDR3 spans 15 amino acids. CDR1 and CDR2 (germline): ENHRY, SYGVKD. Trimming removed 7 bases from V and 0 bases from J; junction bases left unmatched: 5. CDR3 in amino acids: CAITPTSGSTDTQYF. In DNA form, the CDR3 reads TGTGCCATCACTCCAACTAGCGGGAGCACAGATACGCAGTATTTT.

This clonotype was seen repeatedly, ten times or more. The CDR3: CASSFDRDTEAFF. CDR3 DNA: TGTGCCAGCAGCTTCGACAGAGACACTGAAGCTTTCTTT. The rearrangement joins TRBV7-8 to TRBJ1-1; D possibly corresponds to TRBD1 (5 bases). Germline CDR1 is SGHVS and CDR2 is FQNEAQ. The V and J ends lost 3 bases and 3 bases respectively, with 8 bases between them. The CDR3 spans 13 residues.

This clonotype came up many times. V and J are TRBV11-2 and TRBJ2-4, with D possibly matching TRBD2 (6 bases). CDR3 length: 15 amino acids. V shed 7 bases and J shed 1 base, with 14 bases lying between them. CDR1 and CDR2 (germline): SGHAT, FQNNGV. The chain's CDR3 is CASMPPEGAKNIQYF. CDR3 DNA sequence: TGTGCCAGCATGCCACCGGAGGGGGCCAAAAACATTCAGTACTTC. The whole variable domain, filled in from reference TRBV11-2 and TRBJ2-4, reads EAGVAQSPRYKIIEKRQSVAFWCNPISGHATLYWYQQILGQGPKLLIQFQNNGVVDDSQLPKDRFSAERLKGVDSTLKIQPAKLEDSAVYLCASMPPEGAKNIQYFGAGTRLSVL.

This chain links TRBV6-5 with TRBJ2-4; 12 positions match TRBD2. There are 18 residues in the CDR3. Trimming cost V 2 bases and J 2 bases; bases outside gene matches: 7. Germline CDR1 reads MNHEY; CDR2 reads SVGAGI. The CDR3 protein is CASSYLRTSGISKNIQYF. CDR3 DNA: TGTGCCAGCAGTTACCTTAGGACTAGCGGGATATCCAAAAACATTCAGTACTTC.

The chain combines TRBV12-3 or TRBV12-4 with TRBJ1-4; no clear D gene. This CDR3 is 14 amino acids long. Trimming removed 4 bases at V and 4 bases at J, with 10 bases between. The CDR3 DNA reads as TGTGCCAGCAGTTACACCTCTTTTAATGAAAAACTGTTTTTT. Amino acids: CASSYTSFNEKLFF.

This clonotype was seen repeatedly, ten times or more. J is TRBJ1-6 and V is TRBV6-5; D call uncertain. CDR3 length equals 17 residues. The germline CDR1 and CDR2 sequences are MNHEY and SVGAGI. With 5 bases removed from V and 0 bases from J, the gap between germline ends came to 14 bases. This chain's CDR3 is CASSPTRPNSYNSPLHF. CDR3 in DNA: TGTGCCAGCAGTCCGACTCGTCCCAACTCCTATAATTCACCCCTCCACTTT.

In this sample, this clonotype turned up many times. This chain connects TRBV6-2 or TRBV6-3 to TRBJ2-7; no definite D call. Trimming took 5 bases from V and 2 from J, leaving 7 bases between them. Germline V gene sequence: CDR1 MNHEY, CDR2 SVGEGT. The CDR3 is 12 amino acids. CDR3 bases: TGTGCCAGCAGTCCCGCGGCCTACGAGCAGTACTTC. This translates into CASSPAAYEQYF.

The V call is TRBV12-3 or TRBV12-4, the J call TRBJ1-2; 7 nucleotides match TRBD1. The J segment lost 3 bases and the V segment lost 5 bases, leaving 3 bases of the junction unmatched. The CDR3 length is 13 residues. CDR3 residues: CASSRGGDYGYTF. As DNA, the CDR3 is TGTGCCAGCAGTCGAGGGGGCGACTATGGCTACACCTTC.

This clonotype was detected many times. This chain uses TRBV7-2 with TRBJ1-2; TRBD1 matches at 10 bases. CDR3 size: 16 residues. The germline CDR1 and CDR2 sequences are SGHTA and FQGNSA. Trimming cost V 5 bases and J 4 bases; bases outside gene matches: 10. CDR3 amino acids: CASSPGRQGAIYGYTF. CDR3 coding DNA: TGTGCCAGCAGCCCCGGTCGACAGGGGGCTATCTATGGCTACACCTTC.

This clonotype was observed at least ten times. The gene calls are TRBV2 and TRBJ1-2, with 9 bases aligning to TRBD1. The CDR3 runs to 13 residues. The germline CDR1 and CDR2 sequences are SNHLY and FYNNEI. V lost 6 bases, J lost 4 bases, and 3 bases stayed unmatched. The CDR3, as DNA: TGTGCCAGCAGGGGGACAGGGAGCTATGGCTACACCTTC. It is translated as CASRGTGSYGYTF.

The sample holds many counts of this clonotype. The rearrangement uses TRBV28 and TRBJ1-1; D gene ambiguous. The V end was cut by 6 bases, the J end by 8 bases, with 22 bases between. CDR3 length equals 15 residues. From germline, CDR1 is MDHEN and CDR2 SYDVKM. CDR3 in DNA: TGTGCCAGCAGCCCTGGACCCTATTTGACTAAGGAAGCTTTCTTT. Translation gives CASSPGPYLTKEAFF.

Ten or more counts support this clonotype. J is TRBJ2-5 and V is TRBV25-1; 7 nucleotides line up with TRBD1. With 10 bases clipped from V and 10 bases from J, the junction kept 9 bases outside the gene matches. The germline V gene has CDR1 MGHDK and CDR2 SYGVNS. CDR3 size: 11 residues. This CDR3 reads CATRQGRGQYF. The CDR3 nucleotides read TGTGCCACCAGACAGGGTCGCGGCCAGTACTTC.

The chain carries TRBV29-1 and TRBJ1-1; perhaps TRBD1 as D (6 bases). With 6 bases removed from V and 1 base from J, the gap between germline ends came to 15 bases. The CDR3 contains 14 residues. Germline lookup yields CDR1 SQVTM and CDR2 ANQGSEA. The CDR3 nucleotides are TGCAGCGTCGCCCCGGGGGGCAGGAACACTGAAGCTTTCTTT. Its translation: CSVAPGGRNTEAFF. The full variable domain, with the rest looked up from reference TRBV29-1 and TRBJ1-1, is SAVISQKPSRDICQRGTSLTIQCQVDSQVTMMFWYRQQPGQSLTLIATANQGSEATYESGFVIDKFPISRPNLTFSTLTVSNMSPEDSSIYLCSVAPGGRNTEAFFGQGTRLTVV.

The chain is built from TRBV6-5 and TRBJ2-6; the D gene is possibly TRBD2 (6 bases). Trimming pared 2 bases from V and 4 bases from J, leaving 12 bases between. There are 16 residues in the CDR3. Germline V gene sequence: CDR1 MNHEY, CDR2 SVGAGI. The CDR3 sequence: CASSYNPGVGANVLTF. CDR3 nucleotide sequence: TGTGCCAGCAGTTACAACCCGGGGGTCGGGGCCAACGTCCTGACTTTC.

This clonotype was counted ten times or more. The chain has TRBV7-2 and TRBJ1-5; no clear D. The ends were cut back, 5 bases at V and 4 bases at J, with 6 bases in the middle. This CDR3 spans 12 amino acids. Germline values: CDR1 SGHTA, CDR2 FQGNSA. For the CDR3, the DNA is TGTGCCAGCAGCCCCAAGAATCAGCCCCAGCATTTT. Protein product: CASSPKNQPQHF.

This clonotype was observed many times. The V and J genes are TRBV6-6 and TRBJ2-5, with 8 bases matching TRBD2. CDR1 MNHNY and CDR2 SVGAGI come from the germline V gene (reference sequence). Trimming took 0 bases from V and 3 from J; bases not matched to a gene: 3. The CDR3 runs 15 residues. CDR3 residues: CASSYSRLAKETQYF. The CDR3 nucleotides read TGTGCCAGCAGTTACTCCCGACTAGCGAAAGAGACCCAGTACTTC.